This TCR beta chain was profiled in a study of blood T cell repertoires in COVID-19. Study context: The study drew acute and convalescent COVID-19 samples from the United States, Italy and Spain. Sample material is recorded as cDNA or gDNA derived from T cells, B-cell-depleted T cells, or PBMCs.

The germline gives CDR1 SGHRS, CDR2 YFSETQ. Deletions cut 0 bases from V and 3 bases from J, with 7 bases between. This CDR3 has 14 amino acids. Authors' data handling: Estimated nucleated cell counts came from reference gene primer amplification. TCRdb keeps only in-frame clones here, not all; method: immunoSEQ multiplex PCR. V and J calls and clone size follow that table, whereas D and trimming were derived from the DNA. The sample records about 34,000 clones, 80% to 95% being singletons. The source material was peripheral blood. The genes are TRBV5-1 and TRBJ1-3, with a weak D call TRBD1 (6 bases). This clonotype originated in a man older than 75 with acute or convalescent COVID-19. CDR3 sequence (DNA): TGCGCCAGCAGCTTGGAGGGGGTTGGAAACACCATATATTTT. Translation: CASSLEGVGNTIYF.